This entry lists 28 T cell receptor beta chains sequenced from one sample in a study of control samples from healthy donors and cancer patients. Clones were read by immunoSEQ multiplex PCR, and TCRdb kept only the in-frame ones, dropping some. This repertoire shows tens of thousands of clones, approximately 95% found once; its top ten account for about 1.5%. Sequencing input: blood. These receptors were obtained from a woman in her twenties or thirties in good health.

The rearrangement joins TRBV6-2 or TRBV6-3 to TRBJ1-1; D is unclear. The CDR3 has 13 amino acids. Per the germline V gene, CDR1 is MNHEY and CDR2 is SVGEGT. Trimming pared 6 bases from V and 1 base from J, leaving 9 bases between. DNA for the CDR3: TGTGCCAGCAGCATCAAGGAGAACACTGAAGCTTTCTTT. Translated: CASSIKENTEAFF.

The rearrangement links TRBV19 to TRBJ1-6; no clear D gene. V lost 3 bases and J lost 0, with 9 bases in between. This CDR3 comprises 16 residues. The germline CDR1 and CDR2 sequences are LNHDA and SQIVND (reference sequence). CDR3: CASSILPSSYNSPLHF. CDR3 in DNA: TGTGCCAGTAGTATCCTTCCCAGCTCCTATAATTCACCCCTCCACTTT. Drawing the rest from reference TRBV19 and TRBJ1-6, the complete variable domain is DGGITQSPKYLFRKEGQNVTLSCEQNLNHDAMYWYRQDPGQGLRLIYYSQIVNDFQKGDIAEGYSVSREKKESFPLTVTSAQKNPTAFYLCASSILPSSYNSPLHFGNGTRLTVT.

V usage is TRBV28 and J usage is TRBJ1-2; D gene uncertain. The V end lost 6 bases, the J end lost 5 bases, and 22 bases lay between the germline ends. The CDR3 is 16 amino acids. The germline gives CDR1 MDHEN, CDR2 SYDVKM. The CDR3, as DNA: TGTGCCAGCAGCCCTACTATGGGAGGGAAATGGTATGGCTACACCTTC. Translation: CASSPTMGGKWYGYTF.

This chain uses TRBV18 with TRBJ2-5, with 9 bases matching TRBD1. The germline V gene encodes CDR1 KGHSH and CDR2 LQKENI. Trimming took 3 bases from V and 3 from J; bases not matched to a gene: 8. The CDR3 is 16 amino acids. CDR3 DNA sequence: TGTGCCAGCTCACCGGGACAGGGACGTCTTAAAGAGACCCAGTACTTC. It is translated as CASSPGQGRLKETQYF.

This clone has only one observation. This chain connects TRBV21-1 to TRBJ2-1; the DNA was not compared with TRBD2, the D call given in the table. TRBV21-1 is flagged as a pseudogene. The CDR3 spans 16 residues. CDR3 amino acids: CASSKVGGGRDNEQFF. The CDR3 nucleotides are TGTGCCAGCAGCAAAGTGGGCGGGGGAAGGGATAATGAGCAGTTCTTC.

V and J are TRBV2 and TRBJ1-6, with D possibly TRBD1 on 5 matching bases. Per germline, CDR1 SNHLY and CDR2 FYNNEI. The CDR3 runs 12 residues. V gave up 7 bases and J gave up 10 bases, with 11 bases separating them. CDR3 nucleotide sequence: TGTGCCAGCATGAGGGGAGGCTCACCCCTCCACTTT. It translates to CASMRGGSPLHF.

This chain connects TRBV5-1 to TRBJ2-1, with D maybe TRBD2 (6 bases). Germline V gene sequence: CDR1 SGHRS, CDR2 YFSETQ. V shed 1 base and J shed 4 bases, with 12 bases lying between them. The CDR3 is made up of 15 amino acids. The CDR3 DNA reads as TGCGCCAGCAGCTTGAACGGGAGAGAGTACAATGAGCAGTTCTTC. It yields the protein CASSLNGREYNEQFF.

J is TRBJ2-3 and V is TRBV2; D gene ambiguous. Germline values: CDR1 SNHLY, CDR2 FYNNEI. V gave up 4 bases and J gave up 3 bases, with 2 bases separating them. This CDR3 contains 11 residues. For the CDR3, the DNA is TGTGCCAGCAGTGTTACAGATACGCAGTATTTT. This translates into CASSVTDTQYF.

This sequence joins TRBV18 and TRBJ1-1; a possible D gene is TRBD1 (6 bases). The V and J ends lost 0 bases and 4 bases respectively, with 9 bases between them. Germline V lookup: CDR1 KGHSH, CDR2 LQKENI. The CDR3 sequence is 14 residues long. DNA for the CDR3: TGTGCCAGCTCACCACCGCAGGGGACCACTGAAGCTTTCTTT. Amino acid sequence: CASSPPQGTTEAFF.

This clone is a singleton in its sample. Germline is not matched at one junction end, which may reflect a read error. This chain links TRBV7-7 with TRBJ1-1; D possibly corresponds to TRBD1 (6 bases). Germline values: CDR1 SSHAT, CDR2 FNYEAQ (reference sequence). This CDR3 contains 18 residues. The CDR3 region is CASSPIPPGQGSNTEAFF. The DNA for the CDR3 is TGTGCTAGCAGCCCCATCCCCCCCGGCCAGGGGTCGAACACTGAAGCTTTCTTT.

This clone was recorded once. One junction end does not reproduce the germline sequence, and a read error may be involved. J is TRBJ2-5 and V is TRBV7-7, with 8 bases identical to TRBD2. Germline CDR1 reads SSHAT; CDR2 reads FNYEAQ (reference sequence). This CDR3 spans 17 amino acids. CDR3 region: CASSLALTSGIQETQYF. For the CDR3, the DNA is TGTGCTAGCAGCTTAGCGCTAACTAGCGGAATCCAAGAGACCCAGTACTTC.

The chain couples TRBV7-8 to TRBJ2-3, with 9 positions matching TRBD2. V lost 5 bases, J lost 2 bases, and 5 bases stayed unmatched. Germline CDR1 SGHVS, CDR2 FQNEAQ. The CDR3 consists of 15 residues. For the CDR3, the DNA is TGTGCCAGCAGCCCACTAGCGGGTAACACAGATACGCAGTATTTT. As protein: CASSPLAGNTDTQYF.

The chain links TRBV28 to TRBJ2-7; no clear D gene. Germline V lookup: CDR1 MDHEN, CDR2 SYDVKM. V was trimmed by 2 bases and J by 3 bases, leaving 5 bases between them. The CDR3 covers 12 residues. Here the CDR3 reads CASSLKGYEQYF. The CDR3 DNA reads TGTGCCAGCAGTTTAAAGGGCTACGAGCAGTACTTC.

As DNA, the CDR3 is TGTGCCAGCAGTCCCTCGACAGGGAATGGCTACACCTTC. Its protein product is CASSPSTGNGYTF. V is TRBV28 and J is TRBJ1-2; 7 bases align to TRBD1. Trimming cost V 5 bases and J 6 bases; bases outside gene matches: 6. Germline assignment: CDR1 MDHEN and CDR2 SYDVKM. The CDR3 loop spans 13 amino acids.

The chain recombines TRBV6-6 with TRBJ2-1, with 7 bases identical to TRBD1. With V trimmed by 6 bases and J by 4 bases, 9 bases remained unmatched. The CDR3 has 15 residues. Germline lookup yields CDR1 MNHNY and CDR2 SVGAGI (reference sequence). CDR3 DNA: TGTGCCAGCAGACCTGACAGGGATCGGTACAATGAGCAGTTCTTC. Encoded protein: CASRPDRDRYNEQFF.

The chain uses TRBV19 and TRBJ2-3; weak D call: TRBD2 (6 bases). With 2 bases removed from V and 6 bases from J, the gap between germline ends came to 12 bases. CDR1 and CDR2 from the germline V gene are LNHDA and SQIVND (reference sequence). The CDR3 is 14 residues long. The CDR3 region has the DNA TGTGCCAGTAGTATACCCGGGAGTCCGGATACGCAGTATTTT. Amino acids: CASSIPGSPDTQYF. Full variable domain (remainder filled in from reference TRBV19 and TRBJ2-3): DGGITQSPKYLFRKEGQNVTLSCEQNLNHDAMYWYRQDPGQGLRLIYYSQIVNDFQKGDIAEGYSVSREKKESFPLTVTSAQKNPTAFYLCASSIPGSPDTQYFGPGTRLTVL.

This sequence joins TRBV10-3 and TRBJ2-1, with TRBD2 identical over 9 bases. Per the germline V gene, CDR1 is ENHRY and CDR2 is SYGVKD. V lost 8 bases, J lost 1 base, and 9 bases stayed unmatched. The CDR3 is 16 amino acids. CDR3 DNA: TGTGCCATCCACGACGGTGCGGGAGGGTCCTACAATGAGCAGTTCTTC. It codes for CAIHDGAGGSYNEQFF.

The chain recombines TRBV14 with TRBJ1-4; perhaps TRBD1 as D (5 bases). Germline V gives CDR1 SGHDN, CDR2 FVKESK. V lost 0 bases, J lost 8 bases, and 13 bases lay in between. This CDR3 has 15 amino acids. The CDR3 sequence: CASSQDRGVQEKLFF. DNA of the CDR3: TGTGCCAGCAGCCAAGATAGGGGAGTACAAGAAAAACTGTTTTTT.

The DNA for the CDR3 is TGTGCCAGCAGTTACTCGATGGCAGGGAACACTGAAGCTTTCTTT. Its translation: CASSYSMAGNTEAFF. The V call is TRBV6-5, the J call TRBJ1-1; D remains ambiguous. The germline V gene encodes CDR1 MNHEY and CDR2 SVGAGI. The V gene lost 0 bases and the J gene lost 1 base, with 9 bases spanning the gap. This CDR3 region has 15 residues.

This clone was counted only a few times. The chain combines TRBV7-6 with TRBJ1-5; D might be TRBD1 (6 bases). Germline V lookup: CDR1 SGHVS, CDR2 FNYEAQ. The ends were cut back, 4 bases at V and 0 bases at J, with 16 bases in the middle. The length of the CDR3 is 17 residues. The CDR3 DNA is TGTGCCAGCAGCTGGACGGTGGGACACCTTAGCAATCAGCCCCAGCATTTT. It is translated as CASSWTVGHLSNQPQHF.

This chain connects TRBV10-3 to TRBJ2-2; 8 nucleotides match TRBD1. Trimming at V came to 6 bases and at J to 2 bases, leaving 2 bases not matched to a gene. The CDR3 sequence is 14 residues long. Germline V gene sequence: CDR1 ENHRY, CDR2 SYGVKD. CDR3 DNA sequence: TGTGCCATCAGACAGGGGGGTAACACCGGGGAGCTGTTTTTT. Protein product: CAIRQGGNTGELFF.

The chain has TRBV24-1 and TRBJ2-1, with 8 positions matching TRBD2. The V gene's germline CDR1 is KGHDR and CDR2 SFDVKD. This CDR3 spans 16 amino acids. V was pared by 5 bases and J by 5 bases, with 10 bases of the junction left unmatched. Written as DNA, the CDR3 is TGTGCCACCAGTGCCTCCAGCGGGAGTATCCACAATGAGCAGTTCTTC. It encodes CATSASSGSIHNEQFF.

This clone is a singleton in its sample. The CDR3 DNA is TGCGCCAGCAGCTTCAACAAGAACACTGAAGCTTTCTTT. The encoded protein is CASSFNKNTEAFF. This chain connects TRBV5-1 to TRBJ1-1; D not resolved. The CDR3 is made up of 13 amino acids. Germline values: CDR1 SGHRS, CDR2 YFSETQ. Trimming shortened V by 2 bases and J by 1 base, and 6 bases separated the two germline ends.

The chain employs TRBV2 and TRBJ1-1; TRBD1 agrees at 9 bases. There are 14 residues in the CDR3. The V gene's germline CDR1 is SNHLY and CDR2 FYNNEI. Trimming cost V 6 bases and J 3 bases; bases outside gene matches: 5. The CDR3: CASRGDRVDTEAFF. CDR3 in DNA: TGTGCCAGCAGGGGGGACAGGGTGGACACTGAAGCTTTCTTT.

The chain recombines TRBV6-5 with TRBJ2-1; unclear D gene. This CDR3 comprises 14 residues. CDR1 is MNHEY, CDR2 SVGAGI, per germline. The V end lost 2 bases, the J end lost 5 bases, and 10 bases lay between the germline ends. The CDR3 DNA sequence: TGTGCCAGCAGTTACCTCCGGGCAGACAATGAGCAGTTCTTC. This codes for CASSYLRADNEQFF.

This clone was counted a single time. The chain recombines TRBV5-6 with TRBJ1-3; D perhaps matches TRBD1 (5 bases). This CDR3 contains 17 residues. V lost 1 base and J lost 2, with 16 bases in between. In germline, CDR1 is SGHDT, CDR2 YYEEEE. CDR3 DNA sequence: TGTGCCAGCAGCTTGTTGAGGCTGGGGACGCCTGGAAACACCATATATTTT. Residues: CASSLLRLGTPGNTIYF.

The rearrangement links TRBV6-5 to TRBJ2-3; no firm D call. The CDR3 extends over 14 amino acids. V was trimmed by 0 bases and J by 0 bases, leaving 4 bases between them. Germline CDR1 MNHEY, CDR2 SVGAGI. The CDR3 loop reads CASSYSRSTDTQYF. CDR3 bases: TGTGCCAGCAGTTACTCGAGAAGCACAGATACGCAGTATTTT.

This clone was detected once. This chain links TRBV5-6 with TRBJ2-1; no clear D. The V end was cut by 5 bases, the J end by 0 bases, with 15 bases between. The length of the CDR3 is 16 residues. Germline V CDR1 and CDR2: SGHDT, YYEEEE. The CDR3 DNA reads as TGTGCCAGCAGATCCCGTTGGCGGAGCTCCTACAATGAGCAGTTCTTC. Its protein product is CASRSRWRSSYNEQFF.